This entry lists 27 T cell receptor beta chains sequenced from one sample in a study of OX40 agonist ivuxolimab in advanced cancers. The repertoire was sequenced with immunoSEQ multiplex PCR; TCRdb's copy has only in-frame clones and lacks some. The table has around 63,000 clones, about nine tenths seen once. Material: CD4+ or CD8+ T cells sorted from blood, obtained in a trial of the OX40 agonist ivuxolimab. The receptors derive from an adult with an advanced solid tumor such as melanoma, head and neck, liver or kidney cancer.

This clone was counted a single time. This chain joins TRBV18 and TRBJ2-5; D is unclear. There are 13 residues in the CDR3. Germline CDR1 and CDR2: KGHSH and LQKENI. Trimming took off 3 bases at V and 5 bases at J, with 10 bases between the two ends. In nucleotides, the CDR3 is TGTGCCAGCTCACCTGCGTTTCTGGAGACCCAGTACTTC. It translates to CASSPAFLETQYF.

This clone was seen just once. V and J are TRBV27 and TRBJ2-7, with 8 bases identical to TRBD1. Germline lookup yields CDR1 MNHEY and CDR2 SMNVEV (reference sequence). The CDR3 is 15 residues long. The junction had 8 bases not matched to a gene; V was cut back by 5 bases and J by 2 bases. The CDR3, as DNA: TGTGCCAGCAGTAGAGCCGGGACAGGAACCTACGAGCAGTACTTC. Translating gives CASSRAGTGTYEQYF.

V and J are TRBV5-1 and TRBJ2-5; D not certain. Trimming left V 0 bases short and J 3 bases short, with 9 bases between. Per the germline V gene, CDR1 is SGHRS and CDR2 is YFSETQ. The CDR3 loop spans 14 amino acids. CDR3 sequence (DNA): TGCGCCAGCAGCTTGGTAACCAGCGAAGAGACCCAGTACTTC. This translates into CASSLVTSEETQYF.

The chain combines TRBV6-1 with TRBJ1-2; tentatively, D is TRBD1 (6 bases). The CDR3 is 13 residues long. The V gene's germline CDR1 is MNHNS and CDR2 SASEGT. With 5 bases removed from V and 2 bases from J, the gap between germline ends came to 9 bases. In DNA, the CDR3 is TGTGCCAGCAGTAGGACAGAGAACTATGGCTACACCTTC. This gives the protein CASSRTENYGYTF.

The V and J genes are TRBV6-6 and TRBJ2-1; D is possibly TRBD1 (6 bases). Germline CDR1 and CDR2: MNHNY and SVGAGI (reference sequence). V lost 7 bases to trimming and J lost 7 bases, with 17 bases between them. The CDR3 extends over 14 amino acids. The CDR3 nucleotides are TGTGCCAGCAAAGGGGGAGTAGAGGGGAATGAGCAGTTCTTC. Translated: CASKGGVEGNEQFF.

V gene TRBV29-1 combines with J gene TRBJ2-1; 8 bases are a match to TRBD1. The CDR3 extends over 14 amino acids. V dropped 4 bases and J dropped 3; count of bases not matched to a gene: 5. Germline assignment: CDR1 SQVTM and CDR2 ANQGSEA. CDR3 sequence reads: CSVGGTGSYNEQFF. The CDR3 coding sequence is TGCAGCGTTGGGGGGACAGGAAGCTACAATGAGCAGTTCTTC.

The V gene is TRBV5-1, the J gene TRBJ2-7, with 11 bases matching TRBD2. The CDR3 is 16 amino acids. The junction had 8 bases not matched to a gene; V was cut back by 4 bases and J by 2 bases. Germline CDR1 reads SGHRS; CDR2 reads YFSETQ. The CDR3 region has the DNA TGCGCCAGCAGCACCACCGGGACTAGCGGCACCTACGAGCAGTACTTC. This codes for CASSTTGTSGTYEQYF.

This clone has a handful of counts. V gene TRBV11-2 combines with J gene TRBJ2-7; no firm D call. Trimming removed 5 bases at V and 2 bases at J, with 4 bases between. Germline-derived CDR1 and CDR2 are SGHAT and FQNNGV. The length of the CDR3 is 11 residues. The CDR3 nucleotides are TGTGCCAGCAGCAACACCTACGAGCAGTACTTC. Translated: CASSNTYEQYF.

The J gene is TRBJ1-3, the V gene TRBV7-6, with 8 bases fitting TRBD1. V was clipped by 5 bases and J by 2 bases; unmatched bases: 5. The CDR3 consists of 15 residues. Germline lookup yields CDR1 SGHVS and CDR2 FNYEAQ. In DNA form, the CDR3 reads TGTGCCAGCAGCGACACAGGGGGTGCTGGAAACACCATATATTTT. It translates to CASSDTGGAGNTIYF.

The V and J genes are TRBV6-5 and TRBJ1-5; 7 positions match TRBD1. CDR3 length: 16 amino acids. Trimming cost V 4 bases and J 0 bases; bases outside gene matches: 6. Germline assignment: CDR1 MNHEY and CDR2 SVGAGI. CDR3 amino acids: CASSLSGGYSNQPQHF. Here the CDR3 DNA reads TGTGCCAGCAGTTTATCAGGGGGGTATAGCAATCAGCCCCAGCATTTT.

The J gene is TRBJ1-1, the V gene TRBV18, with D unresolved. This CDR3 is built from 14 residues. The V and J ends lost 4 bases and 2 bases respectively, with 11 bases between them. Germline values: CDR1 KGHSH, CDR2 LQKENI. The CDR3 sequence is CASSLALSNTEAFF. The CDR3 DNA sequence: TGTGCCAGCTCACTTGCACTGAGTAACACTGAAGCTTTCTTT.

The V and J genes are TRBV5-8 and TRBJ2-7; 12 bases fit TRBD2. The CDR3 is 16 amino acids. The germline CDR1 and CDR2 sequences are SGHTS and YDEGEE. J lost 0 bases, V lost 6 bases, and 7 bases had no gene match. The DNA for the CDR3 is TGTGCCAGCACCGACGGGACTAGCGGGCGCTCCTACGAGCAGTACTTC. Translating gives CASTDGTSGRSYEQYF.

The chain uses TRBV5-8 and TRBJ1-4, with D uncertain. The length of the CDR3 is 15 residues. CDR1 and CDR2 (germline): SGHTS, YDEGEE. V lost 0 bases, J lost 3 bases, and 9 bases lay in between. The CDR3 region has the DNA TGTGCCAGCAGCTTGGATGGGTTGTCTAATGAAAAACTGTTTTTT. This codes for CASSLDGLSNEKLFF.

The J gene is TRBJ2-7, the V gene TRBV5-5; a possible D gene is TRBD1 (6 bases). Between the trimmed V and J ends, which lost 0 bases and 6 bases, there was a span of 16 bases. The CDR3 has 15 residues. Germline CDR1 and CDR2: SGHKS and YYEKEE (reference sequence). The CDR3: CASSLGRNYRAEQYF. The CDR3 bases are TGTGCCAGCAGCTTGGGGCGAAATTACAGGGCCGAGCAGTACTTC.

This chain uses TRBV10-2 with TRBJ2-7; weak D call: TRBD1 (7 bases). V dropped 8 bases and J dropped 0 bases, with 11 bases sitting between them. Germline CDR1 is WSHSY and CDR2 is SAAADI. This CDR3 is built from 13 residues. This chain's CDR3 is CASARDSSYEQYF. In DNA, the CDR3 is TGCGCCAGCGCGCGGGACAGCTCCTACGAGCAGTACTTC.

The rearrangement links TRBV28 to TRBJ2-7, with D hard to call. The CDR3 is made up of 15 amino acids. Germline V gene sequence: CDR1 MDHEN, CDR2 SYDVKM. V was pared by 7 bases and J by 0 bases, with 16 bases between. The CDR3 sequence: CASIEESASSYEQYF. In DNA form, the CDR3 reads TGTGCCAGCATCGAAGAGTCAGCTAGCTCCTACGAGCAGTACTTC. Full variable domain (rest looked up from reference TRBV28 and TRBJ2-7): DVKVTQSSRYLVKRTGEKVFLECVQDMDHENMFWYRQDPGLGLRLIYFSYDVKMKEKGDIPEGYSVSREKKERFSLILESASTNQTSMYLCASIEESASSYEQYFGPGTRLTVT.

The J gene is TRBJ1-5, the V gene TRBV5-8; the D is unclear. The length of the CDR3 is 13 residues. The V and J ends lost 1 base and 5 bases respectively, with 7 bases between them. Germline V CDR1 and CDR2: SGHTS, YDEGEE. CDR3 sequence (DNA): TGTGCCAGCAGCTTGATCCAATATCAGCCCCAGCATTTT. Translated: CASSLIQYQPQHF.

The J gene is TRBJ1-1, the V gene TRBV7-2; 7 nucleotides line up with TRBD1. CDR1 SGHTA and CDR2 FQGNSA come from the germline V gene. This CDR3 is 14 amino acids long. Germline trimming cut 1 base from V and 5 bases from J; bases unmatched to any gene: 4. The CDR3: CASSLGYRGTEAFF. The CDR3 DNA reads TGTGCCAGCAGCTTAGGTTACAGGGGTACTGAAGCTTTCTTT.

The chain has TRBV4-2 and TRBJ2-7; TRBD2 matches at 9 bases. Germline CDR1 reads LGHNA; CDR2 reads YNFKEQ. The CDR3 sequence is 15 residues long. V lost 0 bases, J lost 3 bases, and 3 bases stayed unmatched. In nucleotides, the CDR3 is TGTGCCAGCAGCCAAGAGCGGGAGGGGGGCTACGAGCAGTACTTC. This sequence encodes CASSQEREGGYEQYF.

V usage is TRBV5-4 and J usage is TRBJ2-1; 14 bases line up with TRBD2. Per the germline V gene, CDR1 is SGHNT and CDR2 is YYREEE (reference sequence). V dropped 4 bases and J dropped 0; count of bases not matched to a gene: 3. The CDR3 runs to 17 residues. In nucleotides, the CDR3 is TGTGCCAGCAGCCTTGGGACTAGCGGGAGCTCCTACAATGAGCAGTTCTTC. This translates into CASSLGTSGSSYNEQFF.

The rearrangement uses TRBV5-1 and TRBJ2-2; D uncertain. Germline CDR1 SGHRS, CDR2 YFSETQ. V was trimmed by 3 bases and J by 3 bases, leaving 12 bases between them. CDR3 size: 15 residues. In DNA, the CDR3 is TGCGCCAGCAGCTACCAGGACCGTCACACCGGGGAGCTGTTTTTT. Translating gives CASSYQDRHTGELFF.

V gene TRBV7-8 combines with J gene TRBJ2-5, with D unclear. The V and J ends lost 3 bases and 5 bases respectively, with 16 bases between them. CDR1 and CDR2 (germline): SGHVS, FQNEAQ. CDR3 length: 15 residues. The chain's CDR3 is CASSFPGPAEETQYF. The CDR3 region has the DNA TGTGCCAGCAGCTTCCCCGGACCTGCGGAGGAGACCCAGTACTTC.

Details on this clone: At one boundary the junction diverges from the germline segment, which might be a read error. V gene TRBV2 combines with J gene TRBJ2-7; tentative D call: TRBD2 (6 bases). CDR1 is SNHLY, CDR2 FYNNEI, per germline. The CDR3 has 10 residues. DNA for the CDR3: TGTGCCAGCAGTGAAGGACTAGTATATTTC. Translated: CASSEGLVYF. Together with reference TRBV2 and TRBJ2-7, the CDR3 gives the full variable domain: EPEVTQTPSHQVTQMGQEVILRCVPISNHLYFYWYRQILGQKVEFLVSFYNNEISEKSEIFDDQFSVERPDGSNFTLKIRSTKLEDSAMYFCASSEGLVYFGPGTRLTVT.

The chain recombines TRBV6-1 with TRBJ2-7, with TRBD2 matching over 9 bases. Germline values: CDR1 MNHNS, CDR2 SASEGT. Germline trimming cut 1 base from V and 3 bases from J; bases unmatched to any gene: 4. This CDR3 spans 15 amino acids. The CDR3 spells CASSEGAGGFYEQYF. CDR3 nucleotides: TGTGCCAGCAGTGAAGGAGCGGGAGGTTTCTACGAGCAGTACTTC.

The gene calls are TRBV5-1 and TRBJ1-2; TRBD1 agrees at 8 bases. Losses at the gene ends were 3 bases for V and 3 bases for J; bases not matched to a gene: 7. The germline V gene encodes CDR1 SGHRS and CDR2 YFSETQ. The CDR3 length is 15 residues. The CDR3 DNA reads TGCGCCAGCAGCTCTGGACAGGGAGGAGACTATGGCTACACCTTC. This codes for CASSSGQGGDYGYTF.

J is TRBJ1-2 and V is TRBV5-1, with D perhaps TRBD1 (6 bases). Germline V gene lookup returns CDR1 SGHRS and CDR2 YFSETQ. There are 13 residues in the CDR3. Trimming cost V 6 bases and J 8 bases, with 17 bases left between them. CDR3 sequence reads: CASNRDRSEGYTF. As DNA, the CDR3 is TGCGCCAGCAACAGGGATAGATCGGAGGGCTACACCTTC.

Concerning this clone: The same CDR3 also results from other DNA sequences found in this sample. This chain links TRBV7-3 with TRBJ1-1; no firm D call. Trimming pared 6 bases from V and 3 bases from J, leaving 11 bases between. The length of the CDR3 is 13 residues. Per germline, CDR1 SGHTA and CDR2 FQGTGA. For the CDR3, the DNA is TGTGCCAGCAGTCTTTCGAGCGACACTGAAGCTTTCTTT. Translated: CASSLSSDTEAFF.